The rows below give T cell receptor beta chains drawn from one sample of a study of T-cell memory formation after mild COVID-19. TCRdb redid the calling of the 5' RACE reads with MiXCR, one entry per CDR3 protein. This table has hundreds of thousands of distinct CDR3 sequences, 15% to 20% appearing once. Input material: PBMCs or a T cell subset sorted from them (not recorded which). The receptors shown here come from an adult woman who had mild COVID-19 (a few samples of this study predate the infection). Cell type and time point are not known. Each CDR3 is given with its conserved first and last residue. Fields, in order: CDR3 protein, CDR3 DNA, D gene, V gene, clone size, J gene. The D gene is left open where the match is weak. Size values are once, few and many counts, or a class for expanded clones, and some rows have none.

CDR3aa: CASSQGTGGRSIGYTF
CDR3nt: TGCGCCAGCAGCCAAGGGACAGGGGGGCGCTCCATTGGCTACACCTTC
d_gene: TRBD1
v_gene: TRBV4-1
abundance: many
j_gene: TRBJ1-2

CDR3aa: CASSLAPFSNPPGNEQFF
CDR3nt: TGTGCCAGCAGCTTAGCTCCGTTTAGCAACCCCCCGGGCAATGAGCAGTTCTTC
d_gene: NA
v_gene: TRBV7-2
abundance: many
j_gene: TRBJ2-1

CDR3aa: CATTGGGGSYEQYF
CDR3nt: TGTGCCACCACAGGGGGAGGGGGATCCTACGAGCAGTACTTC
d_gene: NA
v_gene: TRBV27
abundance: NA
j_gene: TRBJ2-7

CDR3aa: CASSPLLGLAGAEQYF
CDR3nt: TGTGCCAGCAGCCCACTTCTAGGACTAGCGGGAGCCGAGCAGTACTTC
d_gene: TRBD2
v_gene: TRBV6-2/TRBV6-3
abundance: few
j_gene: TRBJ2-7

CDR3aa: CASRLTGGVSYGYTF
CDR3nt: TGTGCCAGCAGGCTAACAGGGGGCGTCTCCTATGGCTACACCTTC
d_gene: TRBD1
v_gene: TRBV2
abundance: NA
j_gene: TRBJ1-2

CDR3aa: CASSFGERNEQFF
CDR3nt: TGTGCCAGCAGTTTCGGGGAGCGCAATGAGCAGTTCTTC
d_gene: NA
v_gene: TRBV12-3/TRBV12-4
abundance: NA
j_gene: TRBJ2-1

CDR3aa: CASSGRKTGYQYF
CDR3nt: TGTGCCAGCAGCGGACGTAAAACAGGTTACCAGTACTTC
d_gene: NA
v_gene: TRBV7-9
abundance: few
j_gene: TRBJ2-7

CDR3aa: CASSFWTSGRKETQYF
CDR3nt: TGTGCCAGCAGCTTTTGGACTAGCGGGAGAAAAGAGACCCAGTACTTC
d_gene: TRBD2
v_gene: TRBV11-3
abundance: NA
j_gene: TRBJ2-5

CDR3aa: CASSLAGPPRDEQFF
CDR3nt: TGTGCTAGCAGCTTAGCAGGACCCCCTCGAGATGAGCAGTTCTTC
d_gene: NA
v_gene: TRBV7-7
abundance: NA
j_gene: TRBJ2-1

CDR3aa: CASSLDRGRRETQYF
CDR3nt: TGTGCCAGCAGTTTGGACAGGGGAAGGAGAGAGACCCAGTACTTC
d_gene: TRBD1
v_gene: TRBV6-1
abundance: few
j_gene: TRBJ2-5

CDR3aa: CAWSVRRTGSYNEQFF
CDR3nt: TGTGCCTGGAGTGTAAGAAGGACAGGCTCCTACAATGAGCAGTTCTTC
d_gene: TRBD1
v_gene: TRBV30
abundance: few
j_gene: TRBJ2-1

CDR3aa: CASSPERLNTEAFF
CDR3nt: TGTGCCAGCAGCCCAGAGAGATTGAACACTGAAGCTTTCTTT
d_gene: NA
v_gene: TRBV6-2/TRBV6-3
abundance: NA
j_gene: TRBJ1-1

CDR3aa: CSCQSSGSYNEQFF
CDR3nt: TGCAGCTGCCAGTCCTCGGGGTCCTACAATGAGCAGTTCTTC
d_gene: NA
v_gene: TRBV20-1
abundance: many
j_gene: TRBJ2-1

CDR3aa: CSVPSYPPDYGYTF
CDR3nt: TGCAGCGTACCAAGCTACCCCCCCGACTATGGCTACACCTTC
d_gene: NA
v_gene: TRBV29-1
abundance: NA
j_gene: TRBJ1-2

CDR3aa: CACWTSVYNEQFF
CDR3nt: TGTGCCTGTTGGACTAGCGTGTACAATGAGCAGTTCTTC
d_gene: TRBD2
v_gene: TRBV30
abundance: few
j_gene: TRBJ2-1

CDR3aa: CASSQDFAGQGADTQYF
CDR3nt: TGTGCCAGCAGCCAAGATTTTGCGGGACAGGGCGCAGATACGCAGTATTTT
d_gene: TRBD1
v_gene: TRBV3-1
abundance: NA
j_gene: TRBJ2-3

CDR3aa: CASSFFVSVAANEKLFF
CDR3nt: TGTGCCAGCAGCTTTTTTGTATCGGTTGCAGCTAATGAAAAACTGTTTTTT
d_gene: NA
v_gene: TRBV7-9
abundance: NA
j_gene: TRBJ1-4

CDR3aa: CASSPPSVSGDEQYF
CDR3nt: TGTGCCAGCTCACCACCGTCAGTCTCGGGGGACGAGCAGTACTTC
d_gene: NA
v_gene: TRBV18
abundance: few
j_gene: TRBJ2-7

CDR3aa: CASSLVLADRGRETQYF
CDR3nt: TGTGCCAGCAGCTTAGTCCTCGCTGACAGGGGGCGAGAGACCCAGTACTTC
d_gene: TRBD1
v_gene: TRBV7-8
abundance: NA
j_gene: TRBJ2-5

CDR3aa: CSAVRPVEGNTIYF
CDR3nt: TGCAGTGCTGTACGACCGGTTGAGGGAAACACCATATATTTT
d_gene: NA
v_gene: TRBV20-1
abundance: NA
j_gene: TRBJ1-3

CDR3aa: CAISERASETQYF
CDR3nt: TGTGCCATCAGTGAGCGGGCTAGCGAGACCCAGTACTTC
d_gene: NA
v_gene: TRBV10-3
abundance: NA
j_gene: TRBJ2-5

CDR3aa: CASSIDRDGRTEAFF
CDR3nt: TGTGCCAGCAGCATTGACAGGGATGGGAGGACTGAAGCTTTCTTT
d_gene: TRBD1
v_gene: TRBV11-1
abundance: NA
j_gene: TRBJ1-1

CDR3aa: CATSRDAGSGTEAFF
CDR3nt: TGTGCCACCAGCAGAGATGCGGGTAGCGGCACTGAAGCTTTCTTT
d_gene: NA
v_gene: TRBV15
abundance: few
j_gene: TRBJ1-1

CDR3aa: CASSRTVKGETQYF
CDR3nt: TGTGCCAGCAGCCGGACGGTCAAAGGGGAGACCCAGTACTTC
d_gene: NA
v_gene: TRBV11-1
abundance: NA
j_gene: TRBJ2-5

CDR3aa: CSAISRLAGGYEQYF
CDR3nt: TGCAGTGCGATCTCGCGACTAGCGGGGGGGTACGAGCAGTACTTC
d_gene: TRBD2
v_gene: TRBV20-1
abundance: few
j_gene: TRBJ2-7